The 30 T cell receptor beta chains below all came from one sample that was sequenced in a study of T cell repertoires in cytomegalovirus infection (dated by TCRdb to the late 2010s). According to the study, the label for this sample's treatment or condition signals: in vitro stimulation with specific CMV peptide epitopes to enrich CMV-specific T cells. These TCRs are of unknown antigen specificity. Sequencing used an Illumina HiSeq 1500. TCRdb took the public reads, trimmed them with fastp at Q25, ran MiXCR for clone calling and kept in-frame beta chains. Each CDR3 protein gets just one entry, which takes the most common genes and DNA from the rows behind it. This sample gives around 750,000 distinct CDR3 sequences in total; approximately 29% of them show up just once. The ten largest account for approximately 13% of the sample. The sample consisted of cultured CD8+ T cells from PBMCs, taken from culture after CMV antigen stimulation. Source of these receptors: a human donor in good health (CMV status not recorded). Some clones in this sample may be carry-over from other donors' samples.

The rearrangement joins TRBV2 to TRBJ1-6, with D unclear. V dropped 3 bases and J dropped 8 bases, with 14 bases sitting between them. The germline gives CDR1 SNHLY, CDR2 FYNNEI. The CDR3 has 15 amino acids. The CDR3 DNA reads TGTGCCAGCAGTGACGCCGCCACTCCCCATTCACCCCTCCACTTT. This sequence encodes CASSDAATPHSPLHF.

This chain links TRBV27 with TRBJ2-1; the D gene is possibly TRBD1 (5 bases). This CDR3 is built from 16 residues. Deletions cut 5 bases from V and 4 bases from J, with 18 bases between. From germline, CDR1 is MNHEY and CDR2 SMNVEV (reference sequence). The CDR3 bases are TGTGCCAGCAGTCTGCAGGGTCTCCCCCCATACAATGAGCAGTTCTTC. It specifies CASSLQGLPPYNEQFF.

The table lists this clonotype with a few counts. The chain links TRBV10-2 to TRBJ1-1, with D hard to call. The V end lost 0 bases, the J end lost 7 bases, and 12 bases lay between the germline ends. This CDR3 contains 14 residues. Per the germline V gene, CDR1 is WSHSY and CDR2 is SAAADI. The CDR3 loop is CASSESTPTVEAFF. The DNA of the CDR3 is TGCGCCAGCAGTGAGTCGACGCCCACGGTTGAAGCTTTCTTT.

This clonotype has more than one count but fewer than ten. The V and J genes are TRBV25-1 and TRBJ2-1; D possibly corresponds to TRBD2 (7 bases). V dropped 8 bases and J dropped 8 bases, with 22 bases sitting between them. CDR3 size: 15 residues. Per the germline V gene, CDR1 is MGHDK and CDR2 is SYGVNS. CDR3 protein: CASGPTGLGGHEQFF. In DNA form, the CDR3 reads TGTGCCAGCGGGCCGACGGGACTCGGGGGGCATGAGCAGTTCTTC.

The rearrangement joins TRBV5-5 to TRBJ2-1; D is perhaps TRBD1 (6 bases). Germline values: CDR1 SGHKS, CDR2 YYEKEE (reference sequence). The V end was cut by 6 bases, the J end by 1 base, with 17 bases between. CDR3 length equals 16 residues. The CDR3 DNA sequence: TGTGCCAGCACCCTCTTCCGGGACATGTCCTACAATGAGCAGTTCTTC. It is translated as CASTLFRDMSYNEQFF. The complete variable domain, with remaining parts taken from reference TRBV5-5 and TRBJ2-1, reads DAGVTQSPTHLIKTRGQQVTLRCSPISGHKSVSWYQQVLGQGPQFIFQYYEKEERGRGNFPDRFSARQFPNYSSELNVNALLLGDSALYLCASTLFRDMSYNEQFFGPGTRLTVL.

V and J are TRBV18 and TRBJ1-1; 10 bases agree with TRBD1. This CDR3 spans 22 amino acids. The germline V gene has CDR1 KGHSH and CDR2 LQKENI. The trim removed 2 bases at V and 7 bases at J, leaving 28 bases unmatched. The CDR3 spells CASSPIGLPTGDRGSEELEAFF. In DNA form, the CDR3 reads TGTGCCAGCTCACCAATCGGATTGCCGACAGGGGACAGGGGAAGTGAGGAACTTGAAGCTTTCTTT. Full variable domain (outside the CDR3, taken from reference TRBV18 and TRBJ1-1): NAGVMQNPRHLVRRRGQEARLRCSPMKGHSHVYWYRQLPEEGLKFMVYLQKENIIDESGMPKERFSAEFPKEGPSILRIQQVVRGDSAAYFCASSPIGLPTGDRGSEELEAFFGQGTRLTVV.

This clonotype has ten or more counts. The chain combines TRBV11-2 with TRBJ1-1; no clear D. V shed 3 bases and J shed 2 bases, with 13 bases lying between them. The length of the CDR3 is 15 residues. From germline, CDR1 is SGHAT and CDR2 FQNNGV. The CDR3 sequence is CASSFPRFKNTEAFF. CDR3 DNA sequence: TGTGCCAGCAGCTTCCCCAGGTTCAAAAACACTGAAGCTTTCTTT. Based on the CDR3 plus reference TRBV11-2 and TRBJ1-1, the full variable domain is EAGVAQSPRYKIIEKRQSVAFWCNPISGHATLYWYQQILGQGPKLLIQFQNNGVVDDSQLPKDRFSAERLKGVDSTLKIQPAKLEDSAVYLCASSFPRFKNTEAFFGQGTRLTVV.

The rearrangement joins TRBV20-1 to TRBJ2-1; 9 bases match TRBD1. Per germline, CDR1 DFQATT and CDR2 SNEGSKA (reference sequence). The V gene end was trimmed by 5 bases and the J gene end by 5 bases; junction bases not matched to a gene: 16. CDR3 length equals 17 residues. CDR3 nucleotides: TGCAGTGCTCCACATATCCCCCGGGACAGGGCGGACAATGAGCAGTTCTTC. Translating gives CSAPHIPRDRADNEQFF.

The chain has TRBV2 and TRBJ1-1; 7 nucleotides line up with TRBD1. Germline CDR1 and CDR2: SNHLY and FYNNEI. J gave up 1 base and V 6 bases, and 2 bases lay outside the gene matches. The CDR3 spans 13 residues. CDR3 nucleotides: TGTGCCAGCAGGGACAGGCGGAACACTGAAGCTTTCTTT. Its translation: CASRDRRNTEAFF.

This clonotype occurred a few times. The rearrangement joins TRBV7-6 to TRBJ2-1; 10 bases line up with TRBD2. CDR3 length: 13 residues. Germline trimming cut 7 bases from V and 7 bases from J; bases unmatched to any gene: 4. Germline CDR1 is SGHVS and CDR2 is FNYEAQ. CDR3 sequence reads: CASISGGWNEQFF. CDR3 in DNA: TGTGCCAGCATTAGCGGGGGGTGGAATGAGCAGTTCTTC.

The rearrangement links TRBV15 to TRBJ2-1; TRBD1 matches 7 bases. Germline V gene data show CDR1 as LNHNV and CDR2 as YYDKDF (reference sequence). Unmatched junction bases numbered 3, after V lost 1 base and J lost 6 bases. The CDR3 extends over 14 amino acids. The CDR3 nucleotides read TGTGCCACCAGCAGAGCCCGGACAGGCAATGAGCAGTTCTTC. Its protein is CATSRARTGNEQFF.

This clonotype was picked up a small number of times. V and J are TRBV7-2 and TRBJ2-1; no clear D. This CDR3 is built from 9 residues. V shed 5 bases and J shed 12 bases, with 5 bases lying between them. Germline V CDR1 and CDR2: SGHTA, FQGNSA. The CDR3: CASSPGQFF. CDR3 nucleotide sequence: TGTGCCAGCAGCCCCGGGCAGTTCTTC.

This clonotype has more than one count but fewer than ten. V usage is TRBV4-1 and J usage is TRBJ1-1, with 7 bases lining up with TRBD1. The ends lost 4 bases at V and 5 bases at J; junction bases unmatched: 4. Germline-derived CDR1 and CDR2 are MGHRA and YSYEKL. The CDR3 extends over 13 amino acids. Here the CDR3 reads CASSRQGETEAFF. CDR3 sequence (DNA): TGCGCCAGCAGCCGGCAGGGGGAAACTGAAGCTTTCTTT.

This clonotype was counted ten times or more. The gene calls are TRBV7-2 and TRBJ1-2; TRBD1 matches 10 bases. Germline CDR1 reads SGHTA; CDR2 reads FQGNSA. The V segment lost 7 bases and the J segment 4 bases; nucleotides outside the gene matches: 3. The CDR3 is made up of 13 amino acids. CDR3 sequence reads: CASTTGGFYGYTF. CDR3 nucleotides: TGTGCCAGCACGACAGGGGGCTTCTATGGCTACACCTTC.

This clonotype was counted a single time. One end of the junction does not line up with germline, which may come from a read error. V usage is TRBV7-6 and J usage is TRBJ1-1, with a possible D match to TRBD1 (6 bases). Germline V CDR1 and CDR2: SGHVS, FNYEAQ. CDR3 length equals 15 residues. This CDR3 is CASSLRSGALAEVFF. In DNA form, the CDR3 reads TGTGCCAGCAGCTTAAGGTCAGGGGCTCTGGCTGAAGTTTTCTTT.

This clonotype was recorded only once. A much larger clone lies one base from this, so it may be a read error. The chain recombines TRBV7-6 with TRBJ2-5, with a weak D call TRBD2 (5 bases). CDR3 size: 15 residues. Germline loops: CDR1 SGHVS, CDR2 FNYEAQ. The CDR3 sequence: CVSSLRAPGQETQYF. CDR3 nucleotide sequence: TGTGTCAGCAGCTTAAGGGCGCCGGGGCAAGAGACCCAGTACTTC.

This chain joins TRBV2 and TRBJ1-3, with 10 bases matching TRBD1. The germline gives CDR1 SNHLY, CDR2 FYNNEI. The CDR3 is 17 amino acids. The V segment lost 2 bases and the J segment 0 bases; nucleotides outside the gene matches: 4. The CDR3 nucleotides read TGTGCCAGCAGTGAAAGGGACAGGGGTCTCTCTGGAAACACCATATATTTT. It specifies CASSERDRGLSGNTIYF.

The chain employs TRBV27 and TRBJ1-1; 10 bases match TRBD1. The CDR3 is 17 amino acids. V shed 7 bases and J 4 bases; nucleotides not matched to a gene: 15. Germline V lookup: CDR1 MNHEY, CDR2 SMNVEV (reference sequence). CDR3 coding DNA: TGTGCCAGCAAAAGGGTGGGGGACAGGGGAAAGAGCACTGAAGCTTTCTTT. It yields the protein CASKRVGDRGKSTEAFF.

This clonotype was seen only a few times. This chain connects TRBV5-3 to TRBJ2-6; 16 bases align to TRBD2. TRBV5-3 qualifies as an ORF whose function is uncertain. The V gene end was trimmed by 8 bases and the J gene end by 2 bases; junction bases not matched to a gene: 10. The CDR3 has 19 amino acids. For the CDR3, the DNA is TGTGCCAGCAGCCTACCCGGGACTAGCGGGGGGGCTGGGGCCAACGTCCTGACTTTC. It specifies CASSLPGTSGGAGANVLTF.

The chain has TRBV27 and TRBJ1-2; D is uncertain. CDR1 is MNHEY and CDR2 is SMNVEV in the germline V gene (reference sequence). The CDR3 has 13 residues. V shed 6 bases and J shed 3 bases, with 11 bases lying between them. CDR3 residues: CASSPSGYYGYTF. The CDR3 DNA reads TGTGCCAGCAGCCCCTCTGGGTACTATGGCTACACCTTC.

V usage is TRBV7-9 and J usage is TRBJ2-1; D assignment may be TRBD1 or TRBD2 (6 bases each). V dropped 6 bases and J dropped 6 bases, with 12 bases sitting between them. Germline V CDR1 and CDR2: SEHNR, FQNEAQ (reference sequence). This CDR3 spans 13 amino acids. The CDR3 spells CASRPQGGNEQFF. CDR3 nucleotide sequence: TGTGCCAGCAGACCACAGGGAGGCAATGAGCAGTTCTTC.

The chain joins TRBV5-1 to TRBJ1-1; D is undetermined. The germline V gene has CDR1 SGHRS and CDR2 YFSETQ. There are 16 residues in the CDR3. Between the trimmed V and J ends, which lost 4 bases and 8 bases, there was a span of 24 bases. The CDR3 sequence: CASSPLEVVGAWEAFF. The CDR3 DNA reads TGCGCCAGCAGCCCACTGGAGGTGGTGGGCGCGTGGGAAGCTTTCTTT.

The rearrangement uses TRBV4-1 and TRBJ2-1; the D is unclear. The germline V gene has CDR1 MGHRA and CDR2 YSYEKL. The V and J ends lost 0 bases and 0 bases respectively, with 6 bases between them. The CDR3 consists of 15 residues. CDR3 sequence reads: CASSQERDSYNEQFF. The CDR3 DNA reads as TGCGCCAGCAGCCAAGAAAGGGACTCCTACAATGAGCAGTTCTTC.

The rearrangement links TRBV20-1 to TRBJ1-6; TRBD1 aligns across 11 bases. V shed 5 bases, J shed 10 bases, and the junction held 4 bases outside the gene matches. CDR3 length: 13 amino acids. Germline loops: CDR1 DFQATT, CDR2 SNEGSKA (reference sequence). CDR3 sequence (DNA): TGCAGTGCTCCGGGACAGGGGGAATCACCCCTCCACTTT. This codes for CSAPGQGESPLHF.

Note on this clonotype: Just one base apart from a much larger clone, this may be a read error. The chain joins TRBV7-6 to TRBJ2-3; perhaps TRBD2 as D (6 bases). CDR1 and CDR2 from the germline V gene are SGHVS and FNYEAQ. There are 16 residues in the CDR3. The CDR3 DNA follows: TGTGCCAGCAGCTCAAACGAGGCAACTAGCACAGGTACGCAGTATTTT. This encodes CASSSNEATSTGTQYF.

This clonotype was recorded many times. The chain combines TRBV7-2 with TRBJ2-7; possibly TRBD1 for D (6 bases). V dropped 1 base and J dropped 2 bases, with 9 bases sitting between them. The length of the CDR3 is 14 residues. The V gene's germline CDR1 is SGHTA and CDR2 FQGNSA. As DNA, the CDR3 is TGTGCCAGCAGCTTAGGACAGGTCACCTACGAGCAGTACGTC. It specifies CASSLGQVTYEQYV.

The rearrangement links TRBV25-1 to TRBJ2-7; 9 bases align to TRBD2. This CDR3 comprises 14 residues. In germline, CDR1 is MGHDK, CDR2 SYGVNS. V gave up 1 base and J gave up 7 bases; unmatched junction bases: 5. Here the CDR3 reads CASSELASGEEQYF. The CDR3 DNA follows: TGTGCCAGCAGTGAATTGGCTAGCGGGGAGGAGCAGTACTTC.

The chain couples TRBV12-3 or TRBV12-4 to TRBJ1-5; the match to TRBD1 covers 7 bases. Trimming at V came to 1 base and at J to 3 bases, leaving 6 bases not matched to a gene. This CDR3 spans 16 amino acids. The DNA for the CDR3 is TGTGCCAGCAGTTTAGTCCATGACAGGGTCAATCAGCCCCAGCATTTT. It encodes CASSLVHDRVNQPQHF.

Only a few counts were recorded for this clonotype. This chain connects TRBV12-5 to TRBJ2-7; D perhaps matches TRBD1 (5 bases). CDR1 and CDR2 (germline): LGHNT, FRNRAP. CDR3 length: 15 amino acids. The V end was cut by 5 bases, the J end by 4 bases, with 18 bases between. The CDR3 region is CASGAGLLGAYEQYF. The DNA for the CDR3 is TGTGCTAGTGGTGCTGGCCTCTTAGGGGCTTACGAGCAGTACTTC.

The chain carries TRBV9 and TRBJ2-7, with 9 nucleotides matching TRBD1. CDR1 is SGDLS and CDR2 is YYNGEE in the germline V gene. The trim removed 0 bases at V and 3 bases at J, leaving 1 base unmatched. CDR3 length: 14 amino acids. CDR3 region: CASSVGTGVYEQYF. The CDR3 coding sequence is TGTGCCAGCAGCGTAGGGACAGGGGTCTACGAGCAGTACTTC.